The 14 T cell receptor beta chains given below trace back to one sample, sequenced in a study of CD8 T cells in ankylosing spondylitis. TCRdb fed the 5' RACE reads into MiXCR, producing one record per CDR3 protein. The sample lists approximately 250,000 distinct CDR3 sequences, 20% to 30% occurring once. Sequencing was performed on blood, either unsorted or a sorted T cell fraction (not recorded which). The receptors stem from a male donor with ankylosing spondylitis or in good health (not recorded which).

This clonotype was seen a few times. The chain uses TRBV5-1 and TRBJ2-3; D is unresolved. This CDR3 region has 16 residues. Germline V gene data show CDR1 as SGHRS and CDR2 as YFSETQ. Trimming shortened V by 0 bases and J by 0 bases, and 11 bases separated the two germline ends. CDR3 loop: CASSLASGYSTDTQYF. CDR3 bases: TGCGCCAGCAGCTTGGCGTCGGGCTATAGCACAGATACGCAGTATTTT. The full variable domain, in which reference TRBV5-1 and TRBJ2-3 provide the parts outside the CDR3, is KAGVTQTPRYLIKTRGQQVTLSCSPISGHRSVSWYQQTPGQGLQFLFEYFSETQRNKGNFPGRFSGRQFSNSRSEMNVSTLELGDSALYLCASSLASGYSTDTQYFGPGTRLTVL.

This clonotype has ten or more counts. The V call is TRBV20-1, the J call TRBJ2-1, with 12 bases matching TRBD2. The CDR3 loop spans 16 amino acids. CDR1 and CDR2 (germline): DFQATT, SNEGSKA (reference sequence). Unmatched junction bases numbered 9, after V lost 2 bases and J lost 7 bases. CDR3 nucleotide sequence: TGCAGTGCTAGAATACTAGCGGGGGGACCTAAAAATGAGCAGTTCTTC. Translating it yields CSARILAGGPKNEQFF.

V usage is TRBV27 and J usage is TRBJ1-4; 7 nucleotides align to TRBD1. CDR1 and CDR2 (germline): MNHEY, SMNVEV (reference sequence). CDR3 length: 16 amino acids. J gave up 4 bases and V 6 bases, and 11 bases lay outside the gene matches. For the CDR3, the DNA is TGTGCCAGCAGCCTAGCGCCGGGACAGCTTAATGAAAAACTGTTTTTT. Protein product: CASSLAPGQLNEKLFF. Full variable domain (missing parts from reference TRBV27 and TRBJ1-4): EAQVTQNPRYLITVTGKKLTVTCSQNMNHEYMSWYRQDPGLGLRQIYYSMNVEVTDKGDVPEGYKVSRKEKRNFPLILESPSPNQTSLYFCASSLAPGQLNEKLFFGSGTQLSVL.

Worth noting for this clonotype: This sequence may be a read error, since a much larger clone differs from it by one base. The rearrangement uses TRBV20-1 and TRBJ2-3; the D call may be TRBD1 or TRBD2 (5 bases each). The germline V gene encodes CDR1 DFQATT and CDR2 SNEGSKA (reference sequence). This CDR3 contains 16 residues. The CDR3 loop is CCARGVVRGLEDTQYF. The CDR3 coding sequence is TGCTGTGCTAGGGGAGTAGTTCGGGGTTTAGAAGATACGCAGTATTTT.

This clonotype was found many times. The J gene is TRBJ1-5, the V gene TRBV20-1, with 7 bases that match TRBD1. CDR1 DFQATT and CDR2 SNEGSKA come from the germline V gene (reference sequence). CDR3 length: 15 residues. The trim removed 7 bases at V and 2 bases at J, leaving 11 bases unmatched. In DNA, the CDR3 is TGCAGTGGGGGAATAAACAGGGGAGGCAATCAGCCCCAGCATTTT. It codes for CSGGINRGGNQPQHF.

The V and J genes are TRBV20-1 and TRBJ1-5; possibly TRBD1 for D (6 bases). The germline V gene has CDR1 DFQATT and CDR2 SNEGSKA (reference sequence). This CDR3 contains 15 residues. With 6 bases removed from V and 2 bases from J, the gap between germline ends came to 17 bases. The CDR3 region is CSARRGAQGNQPQHF. For the CDR3, the DNA is TGCAGTGCCAGACGGGGGGCTCAGGGCAATCAGCCCCAGCATTTT.

This chain links TRBV6-1 with TRBJ2-7; D ambiguous. The germline gives CDR1 MNHNS, CDR2 SASEGT. This CDR3 is 15 amino acids long. The V gene lost 2 bases and the J gene lost 0 bases, with 11 bases spanning the gap. CDR3: CASSERVSPSYEQYF. In DNA, the CDR3 is TGTGCCAGCAGTGAAAGAGTGTCACCCTCCTACGAGCAGTACTTC.

The rearrangement uses TRBV29-1 and TRBJ1-2, with 10 nucleotides matching TRBD1. There are 12 residues in the CDR3. The V gene's germline CDR1 is SQVTM and CDR2 ANQGSEA. V lost 7 bases to trimming and J lost 4 bases; unmatched junction nucleotides: 3. The CDR3 is CSAGQGGYGYTF. CDR3 DNA: TGCAGCGCAGGACAGGGGGGCTATGGCTACACCTTC.

This sequence joins TRBV24-1 and TRBJ2-1; D perhaps matches TRBD1 (6 bases). Germline CDR1 and CDR2: KGHDR and SFDVKD. CDR3 size: 12 residues. Trimming removed 7 bases at V and 8 bases at J, with 11 bases between. The CDR3 sequence is CATRNRVDEQFF. The CDR3 DNA sequence: TGTGCCACCAGGAACAGGGTCGATGAGCAGTTCTTC.

This clonotype was picked up one time. The chain uses TRBV2 and TRBJ2-1; 8 positions agree with TRBD2. The V gene's germline CDR1 is SNHLY and CDR2 FYNNEI. With 3 bases clipped from V and 9 bases from J, the junction kept 10 bases outside the gene matches. The CDR3 is 15 residues long. DNA of the CDR3: TGTGCCAGCAGTGACAGAGAGACTAGCGTGGGTGAGCAGTTCTTC. Residues: CASSDRETSVGEQFF.

A few counts support this clonotype. This rearrangement joins TRBV20-1 to TRBJ2-2; D gene ambiguous. The CDR3 loop spans 12 amino acids. CDR1 DFQATT and CDR2 SNEGSKA come from the germline V gene (reference sequence). CDR3: CGLGVLRRELFF. In DNA, the CDR3 is TGCGGTCTAGGAGTGCTAAGGAGGGAGCTGTTTTTT.

This rearrangement joins TRBV5-4 to TRBJ2-2; tentative D call: TRBD1 (5 bases). This CDR3 comprises 15 residues. Deletions cut 0 bases from V and 1 base from J, with 7 bases between. Per germline, CDR1 SGHNT and CDR2 YYREEE (reference sequence). The CDR3 here is CASSLGQLNTGELFF. The CDR3 bases are TGTGCCAGCAGCTTGGGACAGCTGAACACCGGGGAGCTGTTTTTT.

This clonotype was observed at least ten times. J is TRBJ2-5 and V is TRBV20-1, with D possibly being TRBD2 (5 bases). V was pared by 5 bases and J by 3 bases, with 16 bases between. The germline V gene has CDR1 DFQATT and CDR2 SNEGSKA (reference sequence). The CDR3 is 14 amino acids. For the CDR3, the DNA is TGCAGTGCTCCCCCCGGCGGGTTTAAAGAGACCCAGTACTTC. Translated: CSAPPGGFKETQYF.

The chain carries TRBV12-3 or TRBV12-4 and TRBJ2-1; D tentatively reads TRBD1 or TRBD2 (5 bases each). The V end lost 8 bases, the J end lost 0 bases, and 14 bases lay between the germline ends. The CDR3 length is 15 residues. The CDR3 here is CASSPGRRSYNEQFF. The DNA for the CDR3 is TGTGCCAGCTCCCCGGGACGACGCTCCTACAATGAGCAGTTCTTC.